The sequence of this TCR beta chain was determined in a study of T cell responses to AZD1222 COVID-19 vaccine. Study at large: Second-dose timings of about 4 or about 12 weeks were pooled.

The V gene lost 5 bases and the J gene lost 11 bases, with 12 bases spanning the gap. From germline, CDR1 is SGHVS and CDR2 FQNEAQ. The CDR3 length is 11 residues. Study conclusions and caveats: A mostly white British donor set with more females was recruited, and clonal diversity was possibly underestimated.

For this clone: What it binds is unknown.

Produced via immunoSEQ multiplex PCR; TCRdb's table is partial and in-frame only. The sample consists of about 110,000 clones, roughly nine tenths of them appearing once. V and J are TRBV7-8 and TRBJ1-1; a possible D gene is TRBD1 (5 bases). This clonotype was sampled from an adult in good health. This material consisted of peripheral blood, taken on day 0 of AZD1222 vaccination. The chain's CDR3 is CASSLGRGAFF. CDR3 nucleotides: TGTGCCAGCAGCCTCGGACGGGGGGCTTTCTTT. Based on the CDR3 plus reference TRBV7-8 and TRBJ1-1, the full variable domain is GAGVSQSPRYKVAKRGQDVALRCDPISGHVSLFWYQQALGQGPEFLTYFQNEAQLDKSGLPSDRFFAERPEGSVSTLKIQRTQQEDSAVYLCASSLGRGAFFGQGTRLTVV.